Given below is one T cell receptor (beta chain) in context. This entry belongs to a study of regulatory T cells in long-lasting Graves disease. This CDR3 spans 14 amino acids. Trimming pared 1 base from V and 6 bases from J, leaving 10 bases between. Looked up from germline, CDR1 is LGHDT and CDR2 is YNNKEL (reference sequence). Arm-PCR of CDR3 regions and iRepertoire HTBI primers were the basis on which TCR beta libraries were built. TCRdb recomputed calls from the multiplex PCR reads with MiXCR, one row per CDR3 protein. The sample has some 560,000 distinct CDR3 sequences, roughly 15% seen once. Time point noted: newly diagnosed GD, antithyroid drugs for less than 3 months. RNA isolated from PBMCs was used to make the TCR library. The data were also submitted as part of a second study, on T cells in Graves' hyperthyroidism and ophthalmopathy.

The clonotype originates from a woman aged 40-65 years with Graves disease. The material sequenced was peripheral blood mononuclear cells (PBMCs), taken at new diagnosis, from a patient treated with antithyroid drugs. The V and J genes are TRBV3-1 and TRBJ1-5, with a tentative D call TRBD1 (5 bases). This CDR3 is CASSQGERGQPQHF. DNA for the CDR3: TGTGCCAGCAGCCAAGGTGAGAGGGGTCAGCCCCAGCATTTT.